The clone carrying this T cell receptor beta chain was detected a few times. The sample originates from a study of blood T cell repertoires in COVID-19. Study summary: Samples came from the United States, Italy and Spain, spanning acute and convalescent COVID-19. Sources were T cells, B-cell-depleted T cells, or PBMCs; the material itself was cDNA or gDNA.

The germline V gene encodes CDR1 SGHTA and CDR2 FQGNSA. The CDR3 sequence is 13 residues long. With 5 bases removed from V and 1 base from J, the gap between germline ends came to 8 bases. In the study's own analysis: Amplification with reference gene primers provided the estimates of nucleated cell counts. The method was immunoSEQ multiplex PCR; TCRdb's version includes in-frame clones alone and lacks a portion of them. V and J calls and clone size follow that table, whereas D and trimming were derived from the DNA. The repertoire holds some 200,000 clones, with 80% to 90% as singletons. The J gene is TRBJ1-1, the V gene TRBV7-2, with D unresolved. The sequenced material came from peripheral blood. This sequence was found in a man aged 50-60 years who had recovered from COVID-19. Written as DNA, the CDR3 is TGTGCCAGCAGCACCGGGAGGAACACTGAAGCTTTCTTT. Protein: CASSTGRNTEAFF.